The TCR beta chain under discussion was sequenced for a study of shared clonotypes between healthy human individuals. Overall study context: Plates per donor: three CD4 naive, three CD4 memory, two CD8 naive, one CD8 memory.

The V gene's germline CDR1 is MNHNY and CDR2 SVGAGI (reference sequence). The ends lost 0 bases at V and 7 bases at J; junction bases unmatched: 11. The CDR3 has 16 amino acids. Genomic DNA (from each subset) was split evenly across several immunoSEQ plates. Profiled with immunoSEQ multiplex PCR; TCRdb holds only in-frame clones, not every one. The sample lists 850,000 to 1,200,000 clones, about 77% occurring once. This clone was counted between two and nine times. As yet, its antigen is unknown. Whole-study findings and limits: The genetic and exposure-history diversity represented was limited by few donors.

V usage is TRBV6-6 and J usage is TRBJ2-7, with 8 bases lining up with TRBD1. This TCR derives from a man younger than 30 in good health. The source material was memory CD4+ T cells sorted from blood. Subset indicated: CD45RA-negative fraction. CDR3 loop: CASSYSAGTGFTEQYF. The CDR3 DNA sequence: TGTGCCAGCAGTTACTCGGCCGGGACAGGTTTTACGGAGCAGTACTTC.